This T cell receptor (beta chain) comes out of a study of cytomegalovirus exposure and HLA in healthy donors. Broader study findings: Most TCR beta V segments were productive about 87% or about 30% of the time in an earlier analysis. Further analysis, carried out later, found HLA-associated TCR beta chains more clonally expanded than equally common other chains. A later analysis associated under 20,000 TCR beta sequences with HLA alleles at a 0.05 false discovery rate.

The V gene lost 0 bases and the J gene lost 2 bases, with 19 bases spanning the gap. The CDR3 loop spans 18 amino acids. Germline V lookup: CDR1 SGHDN, CDR2 FVKESK. A multiplex PCR was run with 60 Vbeta primers and 13 Jbeta primers. The method was immunoSEQ multiplex PCR; TCRdb's version includes in-frame clones alone and lacks a portion of them. Altogether 89,000 or so clones are present, about four fifths being singletons, with the ten largest covering 5.6%. With respect to this clone: Antigen specificity is unknown.

The sample consisted of PBMCs. J is TRBJ2-5 and V is TRBV14, with a weak D call TRBD2 (5 bases). This TCR was recovered from a woman younger than 35 in good health and CMV-seropositive. The CDR3 nucleotides are TGTGCCAGCAGCCAAGAAAGGATTGGAGGACCCGTTCAAGAGACCCAGTACTTC. Amino acids: CASSQERIGGPVQETQYF.